The subject of this entry is one T cell receptor beta chain. Its antigen is unknown. The sample comes from a study of molecular identifiers for immune sequencing clone quantification. Using a CD8+CD4-CCR7+CD45RA+ phenotype, naive CD8 T cells were sorted. Trimming left V 2 bases short and J 8 bases short, with 10 bases between. Per germline, CDR1 MNHEY and CDR2 SMNVEV (reference sequence). CDR3 length equals 13 residues. Listed TCR primers and previously described methods were used for bulk TCR libraries. TCRdb used MiXCR to reprocess the PCR reads, holding one entry per CDR3 protein. The sample holds about 640,000 distinct CDR3 sequences, 15% to 20% seen once. Study results and limitations: Identical TCR molecules that share a barcode could lead to an underestimation of highly expanded clone sizes. The study found clones above 20 RNA copies held over 97% of effector molecules and under 1% in naive cells.

The gene calls are TRBV27 and TRBJ2-1; TRBD2 is a possible D gene (5 bases). The specimen was naive CD8+ T cells from blood, with Jurkat cell RNA spiked in. The subset is: FACS-sorted CD8+CD4-CCR7+CD45RA+ naive T cells. The sequence was collected from a human donor in good health. Some libraries in this study had Jurkat cell RNA spiked in. The chain's CDR3 is CASSLGEGYEQFF. The CDR3 DNA reads as TGTGCCAGCAGTTTAGGAGAGGGTTATGAGCAGTTCTTC.